This T cell receptor beta chain appears in the sequencing data of a study of T cell responses to AZD1222 COVID-19 vaccine. General observations from the study: Distributed over spike, vaccine-associated CD4 TCRs predominated at 160-218 and 743-854. Rises in breadth and depth of Spike-specific TCRs came after two AZD1222 doses. Repertoire sampling occurred only after the peak T cell response.

Only in-frame clones appear in the TCRdb table, and some are missing; sequencing was by immunoSEQ multiplex PCR. The sample lists 95,000 to 110,000 clones; over 75% were seen once. Concerning this clone: Its cognate antigen is unknown.

The CDR3 length is 13 residues. Per the germline V gene, CDR1 is SNHLY and CDR2 is FYNNEI. Deletions cut 8 bases from V and 7 bases from J, with 18 bases between. The clonotype originates from an adult in good health. The material sequenced was peripheral blood, taken on day 0 of AZD1222 vaccination. The chain has TRBV2 and TRBJ2-7, with D unresolved. This CDR3 is CASHGSRVGEQYF. As DNA, the CDR3 is TGTGCCAGCCACGGCTCAAGGGTTGGAGAGCAGTACTTC.